This T cell receptor (beta chain) stems from a study of patients and donors after allogeneic stem cell transplantation. There are a few counts of this clonotype. Using its own MiXCR run on the RT-PCR reads, TCRdb lists one record per CDR3 protein. The table has 390,000 or so distinct CDR3 sequences, approximately 16% seen once. The CDR3 totals 14 residues. CDR1 and CDR2 (germline): SEHNR, FQNEAQ (reference sequence). V dropped 5 bases and J dropped 8; count of bases not matched to a gene: 11. The V call is TRBV7-9, the J call TRBJ1-2; 7 positions agree with TRBD1. The origin of this receptor is a human donor who was either an allogeneic HSCT recipient or a stem cell or donor lymphocyte infusion donor (not recorded which). It is not recorded whose cells these are; they may come from a transplant donor. The sample was blood, either unsorted or a sorted T cell fraction (not recorded which). The CDR3 here is CASSPKTGISGYTF. The CDR3 DNA sequence: TGTGCCAGCAGCCCCAAGACAGGGATTAGCGGCTACACCTTC.